The TCR beta chain described here comes from a study of Ad26.COV2.S vaccination and SARS-CoV-2 variants. Produced via immunoSEQ multiplex PCR; TCRdb's table is partial and in-frame only. The table lists 350,000 to 400,000 clones, approximately 90% of them singletons, with approximately 1.9% in the top ten. Treatment reported: roughly 19 received Ad26.COV2.S at low or high dose, single or two shots; 5 received placebo; per-sample allocation not given. All samples were drawn on day 63, counting from the first vaccine or placebo injection. It was an adult aged 18-55 years in Boston who was the donor. Spike of the Wuhan-strain SARS-CoV-2 was expressed by an Ad26 vector, which formed the vaccine. V was shortened by 0 bases and J by 5 bases, with 15 bases between the two germline ends. This CDR3 spans 17 amino acids. Germline V lookup: CDR1 SGDLS, CDR2 YYNGEE.

This receptor was obtained from a person between 18 and 59 years old who received the Ad26.COV2.S COVID-19 vaccine or a placebo. The rearrangement links TRBV9 to TRBJ1-6; D remains ambiguous. Material: peripheral blood, obtained in a trial of Ad26.COV2.S vaccine versus placebo. The CDR3 DNA is TGTGCCAGCAGCGTAGAGGCTTCGCCCTACGATAATTCACCCCTCCACTTT. Its translation: CASSVEASPYDNSPLHF.